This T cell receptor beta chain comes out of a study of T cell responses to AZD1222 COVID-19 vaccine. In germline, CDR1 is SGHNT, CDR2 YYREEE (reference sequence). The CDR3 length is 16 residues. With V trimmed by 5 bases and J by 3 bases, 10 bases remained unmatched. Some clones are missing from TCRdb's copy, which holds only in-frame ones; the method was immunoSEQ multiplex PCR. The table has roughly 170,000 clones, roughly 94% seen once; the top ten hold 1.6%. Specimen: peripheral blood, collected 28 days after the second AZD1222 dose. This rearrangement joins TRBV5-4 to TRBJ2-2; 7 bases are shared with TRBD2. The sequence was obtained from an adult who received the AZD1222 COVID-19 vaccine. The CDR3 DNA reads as TGTGCCAGCAGTTGGAGCTCTAGCGGCTACACCGGGGAGCTGTTTTTT. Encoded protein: CASSWSSSGYTGELFF.